This note documents a single T cell receptor (beta chain) sequence. This clone's antigen is unknown. Within one base of it there is no much larger clone, and no base qualities were kept. These data come from a study of blood T cell repertoires in COVID-19 (dated by TCRdb to 2019 to 2021). Study-wide context: Samples covering the acute and convalescent phases of COVID-19 were provided by collaborators in the United States, Italy and Spain. HLA class I and class II types, where available, came from metadata supplied by the sample provider rather than from assay-based typing. Samples came from the ongoing ImmuneRACE study (first 160 participants) plus 1,254 subjects from 6 global collaborators. The repertoires were released in a freely available public database intended as a resource for research on the immune response to SARS-CoV-2. Deeply sampled blood TCRbeta repertoires from subjects exposed to, actively infected with, or recovered from COVID-19 were included in the dataset. Nearly every sample came with metadata listing a de-identified subject ID, COVID-19 status, age in years and sex. The material from the prospective study consisted of cDNA or gDNA derived from T cells, B-cell-depleted T cells, or PBMCs.

Its CDR3 holds 12 amino acids, cysteine through phenylalanine. Only the CDR3 DNA stays, 36 bases, in frame from base 1. Deletion took 3 bases off V and 5 bases off J, with a span of 10 bases between the germline ends. CDR1 and CDR2, looked up from the germline V gene, are SQVTM and ANQGSEA. In the prospective study, participants were roughly 18 to 95 years old, resided in about two dozen geographic areas of the United States, and were enrolled through a virtual design. To assign participants to cohorts, the prospective study relied on clinical history that participants themselves reported in a screening survey and a study questionnaire. ImmuneRACE Cohort 3 recovered participants were defined by two consecutive negative NP/OP PCR tests, healthcare professional clearance, or symptom resolution. In the prospective study, mobile phlebotomists collected whole blood, serum and a nasopharyngeal or oropharyngeal swab from each participant. Over a 2-month period, participants in the prospective study had the option of providing additional blood draws and questionnaires. Before DNA extraction, prospective study blood samples were shipped either frozen or at room temperature.

TCRbeta CDR3 regions were amplified from genomic DNA by means of the immunoSEQ Assay, a bias-controlled multiplex PCR. Per the original workflow: Nucleated cell counts per sample were estimated from amplification of reference gene primers within the assay. To quantify the absolute abundance of each unique TCRbeta CDR3 rearrangement, sequence reads were collapsed and filtered. For each sample, productive Simpson clonality was calculated as the square root of Simpson's diversity index across productive rearrangements. TCRdb retrieved this table from immuneACCESS and kept in-frame rearrangements only. Not all clones are present; in checked studies, unresolved V genes account for under half, and no reason is known for the remainder. V, J and clone size are those of that table, while D and trimming were read from the DNA. This sample lists around 170,000 clones; roughly 80% were detected once. The ten biggest clones cover approximately 8% of the sample.

Broad study findings and their caveats: The amount of clinical and demographic metadata varied by source and participant and was provided uncurated.

Material for sequencing was PBMCs or T cells enriched from blood (not recorded which). The receptor comes from a woman aged 45-65 years who had recovered from COVID-19. The receptor chain draws on TRBV29-1 and TRBJ2-5; the D gene is perhaps TRBD1, on 5 matching bases. Here the CDR3 is given as CSVEEGAETQYF. The DNA is as follows: TGCAGCGTTGAGGAAGGGGCGGAGACCCAGTACTTC.